These T cell receptor beta chains were read from a single sample in a study of T-cell memory formation after mild COVID-19. TCRdb reprocessed the 5' RACE reads via MiXCR and lists one record per CDR3 protein. The data show around 300,000 distinct CDR3 sequences, with roughly 13% seen just once and about 20% held by the top ten. The source material was PBMCs or a T cell subset sorted from them (not recorded which). All receptors come from a man younger than 30 who had mild COVID-19 (a few samples of this study predate the infection). Cell type and time point are not known. Both conserved end residues are part of each CDR3. A D gene is named only where the DNA matches it firmly. The size of a clone is reported for some rows only, either as once, few or many, or as a class for expanded clones.

TRBJ1-2	TRBD1	few	TRBV10-3	16	TGTGCCATCAGTGAGGCACCAGGGGGCGAATTGGAGGGCTACACCTTC	CAISEAPGGELEGYTF
TRBJ1-2	TRBD1	NA	TRBV13	14	TGTGCCAGCAGCCCCCAGGGGGTCGGATATGGCTACACCTTC	CASSPQGVGYGYTF
TRBJ2-3	TRBD2	few	TRBV20-1	17	TGCAGTGCTAGAGATTGGACTAGCGGTGTTAGGGGGGATACGCAGTATTTT	CSARDWTSGVRGDTQYF
TRBJ2-1	NA	many	TRBV5-1	13	TGCGCCAGCAAGGTAGGCTCCTACAATGAGCAGTTCTTC	CASKVGSYNEQFF
TRBJ2-5	NA	few	TRBV29-1	12	TGCAGCGTTGGCCAGACGCAAGAGACCCAGTACTTC	CSVGQTQETQYF
TRBJ1-6	NA	many	TRBV7-2	14	TGTGCCAGCAGCCCCGGGACGGAACGGAAGGCCCTCCACTTT	CASSPGTERKALHF
TRBJ1-5	NA	NA	TRBV5-6	14	TGTGCCAGCAGCCTGTCTAACAACCATCAGCCCCAGCATTTT	CASSLSNNHQPQHF
TRBJ2-3	NA	NA	TRBV5-1	13	TGCGCCAGCAGCGCGTCATACACAGATACGCAGTATTTT	CASSASYTDTQYF
TRBJ2-5	TRBD2	NA	TRBV6-2/TRBV6-3	15	TGTGCCAGCAGTTACCCGAGGCGGGGGCAAGAGACCCAGTACTTC	CASSYPRRGQETQYF
TRBJ2-2	NA	few	TRBV7-2	14	TGTGCCAGCAGCTTAGGTGCGGACACCGGGGAGCTGTTTTTT	CASSLGADTGELFF
TRBJ2-3	NA	few	TRBV4-3	15	TGCGCCAGCAGCCAAGTTGGGGGGCCCAGAGATACGCAGTATTTT	CASSQVGGPRDTQYF
TRBJ1-1	NA	NA	TRBV10-3	14	TGTGCCATCAGTGACCCAAGCCGGGGCACTGAAGCTTTCTTT	CAISDPSRGTEAFF
TRBJ1-2	NA	NA	TRBV10-3	13	TGTGCCATGCGTAGGCTGGACAGCTACGGCTACACCTTC	CAMRRLDSYGYTF
TRBJ2-2	NA	few	TRBV28	15	TGTGCCAGCAGTTTCCTACAGGGGAGGACCGGGGAGCTGTTTTTT	CASSFLQGRTGELFF
TRBJ2-3	TRBD2	NA	TRBV4-1	18	TGCGCCAGCAGCCAAGAGGGATTACTAGCGGGGGGGTTAGATACGCAGTATTTT	CASSQEGLLAGGLDTQYF
TRBJ1-4	TRBD1	few	TRBV7-9	14	TGTGCCAGCAGCCAGGGGGGGACTAATGAAAAACTGTTTTTT	CASSQGGTNEKLFF
TRBJ2-1	NA	NA	TRBV7-3	12	TGTGCCAGCAGCGACAGGCGGCATGAGCAGTTCTTC	CASSDRRHEQFF
TRBJ2-1	NA	few	TRBV7-3	15	TGTGCCAGCAGCCCCCAGTCGGGGCCCTACAATGAGCAGTTCTTC	CASSPQSGPYNEQFF
TRBJ2-3	NA	NA	TRBV28	16	TGTGCCAGCAGTTCCCGGGGAAGGGCCGCACGAGATACGCAGTATTTT	CASSSRGRAARDTQYF
TRBJ2-3	NA	few	TRBV6-6	14	TGTGCCAGCAGTTACCCGAGTGGCACAGATACGCAGTATTTT	CASSYPSGTDTQYF
TRBJ2-1	NA	few	TRBV10-3	15	TGTGCCATCAAGGCTAGCGCAAGCTCCTACAATGAGCAGTTCTTC	CAIKASASSYNEQFF
TRBJ2-5	NA	NA	TRBV11-2	18	TGTGCCAGCAGCCATCCACAGGGACAAGCGCGGATTGGGGAGACCCAGTACTTC	CASSHPQGQARIGETQYF
TRBJ1-2	TRBD1	NA	TRBV29-1	11	TGCAGCGTGGGACAGAGCTATGGCTACACCTTC	CSVGQSYGYTF
TRBJ2-6	NA	many	TRBV18	16	TGTGCCAGCTCACCGACGGGATACTCTGGGGCCAACGTCCTGACTTTC	CASSPTGYSGANVLTF
TRBJ1-5	NA	few	TRBV12-3/TRBV12-4	15	TGTGCCAGCAGACCAGGGGCAGGGCCAAATCAGCCCCAGCATTTT	CASRPGAGPNQPQHF
TRBJ2-3	NA	NA	TRBV12-3/TRBV12-4	15	TGTGCCAGCAGTTTGCGCACTCTCTTCACAGATACGCAGTATTTT	CASSLRTLFTDTQYF
TRBJ1-6	NA	few	TRBV7-8	16	TGTGCCAGCAGCTCCCCGGCAGGGCTGCGAGGTTCACCCCTCCACTTT	CASSSPAGLRGSPLHF
TRBJ2-5	NA	NA	TRBV5-1	14	TGCGCCAGCAGCTTGTTCACAGGGACAGAGACCCAGTACTTC	CASSLFTGTETQYF
TRBJ1-1	NA	few	TRBV20-1	13	TGCAGTGCTAGAGTCAGCCTGAACACTGAAGCTTTCTTT	CSARVSLNTEAFF
TRBJ1-2	NA	few	TRBV6-5	13	TGTGCCAGCAGTTACTTTTCTAACTATGGCTACACCTTC	CASSYFSNYGYTF
TRBJ2-1	NA	NA	TRBV7-9	14	TGTGCCAGCAGCTTTTGGGCTGTTGACAATGAGCAGTTCTTC	CASSFWAVDNEQFF